This TCR beta chain derives from a study of T cells in Graves' hyperthyroidism and ophthalmopathy. Study conclusions and caveats: Blood shared most expanded thyroid clonotypes above 0.001.

TCR beta CDR3 sequences were amplified from RNA transcripts. Initially, a first-round RT-PCR of the TCR CDR3 employed the HTBI primer set. A single record per CDR3 protein comes from TCRdb applying MiXCR to the multiplex PCR reads. The repertoire includes roughly 500,000 distinct CDR3 sequences, roughly 45% of them detected once, and about 40% sits in the top ten. Germline lookup yields CDR1 SGHDN and CDR2 FVKESK. The CDR3 extends over 13 amino acids. Between the trimmed V and J ends, which lost 4 bases and 4 bases, there was a span of 10 bases. Thyroid ultrasound and orbital computed tomography, with clinical symptoms and serum thyroxine and TRAb, informed diagnoses. On this clonotype itself: The antigen is not known.

Specimen: peripheral blood or thyroid tissue (not recorded which). The chain links TRBV14 to TRBJ1-1, with no clear D. The sequence was obtained from an adult woman with Graves' disease, either hyperthyroidism or ophthalmopathy (not recorded which). CDR3 nucleotide sequence: TGTGCCAGCAGCCGCCGCGGAGCCACTGAAGCTTTCTTT. This sequence encodes CASSRRGATEAFF.